This T cell receptor (beta chain) was obtained from a study of blood T cell repertoires in COVID-19. Study details: COVID-19 samples, acute and convalescent, were from the United States, Italy and Spain. Nucleic acid was either cDNA or gDNA, and it came from T cells, B-cell-depleted T cells, or PBMCs.

The CDR3 covers 17 residues. V shed 5 bases and J 1 base; nucleotides not matched to a gene: 6. The germline CDR1 and CDR2 sequences are MNHEY and SMNVEV (reference sequence). In the original workflow: Using reference gene primer amplification, nucleated cell counts were estimated. The method was immunoSEQ multiplex PCR; TCRdb's version includes in-frame clones alone and lacks a portion of them. V and J calls and clone size are given by that table; D and trimming were obtained from the DNA. The sample has tens of thousands of clones, approximately 80% seen once. This clonotype was obtained from a man older than 75 with acute or convalescent COVID-19. Input material: peripheral blood. V and J are TRBV27 and TRBJ1-4; 11 bases match TRBD1. The CDR3: CASSPRDRGKTNEKLFF. CDR3 sequence (DNA): TGTGCCAGCAGTCCACGGGACAGGGGGAAAACTAATGAAAAACTGTTTTTT.